These 22 T cell receptor beta chains share one sample of origin, sequenced in a study of T-cell reconstitution after alpha-beta-depleted transplantation in children. Unique molecular identifiers were incorporated when the TCRbeta library was constructed. MiXCR was run by TCRdb on the PCR reads, yielding one entry per CDR3 protein. The sample includes 330,000 or so distinct CDR3 sequences, over 9.5% seen only once; the top ten take roughly 7.1%. This specimen consisted of PBMCs, obtained before TCRalphabeta/CD19-depleted stem cell transplant. The receptors were gathered from a boy younger than two with acute myeloid leukemia, due to receive a stem cell transplant.

This clonotype has a count of ten or more. The chain combines TRBV29-1 with TRBJ2-3; D is undetermined. The CDR3 has 15 residues. Germline V gene sequence: CDR1 SQVTM, CDR2 ANQGSEA. Trimming pared 0 bases from V and 0 bases from J, leaving 10 bases between. DNA for the CDR3: TGCAGCGTTGAAGATCTTAGCTGGAGCACAGATACGCAGTATTTT. Translating gives CSVEDLSWSTDTQYF.

This clonotype showed up many times. The gene calls are TRBV29-1 and TRBJ2-7, with 11 bases matching TRBD2. Germline V lookup: CDR1 SQVTM, CDR2 ANQGSEA. After removal of 5 bases from V and 4 bases from J, the junction contained 4 bases not matched to a gene. This CDR3 has 13 residues. Written as DNA, the CDR3 is TGCAGCGTTTGGACTAGCGGGTCATACGAGCAGTACTTC. Its protein is CSVWTSGSYEQYF.

This clonotype occurred many times. The chain uses TRBV4-3 and TRBJ2-7; weak D call: TRBD2 (6 bases). The germline gives CDR1 LGHNA, CDR2 YSLEER. Between the trimmed V and J ends, which lost 1 base and 3 bases, there was a span of 13 bases. The CDR3 sequence is 15 residues long. The CDR3 DNA reads TGCGCCAGCAGCCAAGGGAGGGGTTGGGGCTACGAGCAGTACTTC. This encodes CASSQGRGWGYEQYF.

This clonotype was recorded a few times. The chain employs TRBV5-1 and TRBJ2-3; D is undetermined. This CDR3 contains 13 residues. Germline CDR1 reads SGHRS; CDR2 reads YFSETQ. The V end was cut by 2 bases, the J end by 2 bases, with 6 bases between. The CDR3 spells CASSFGDTDTQYF. The DNA of the CDR3 is TGCGCCAGCAGCTTTGGAGACACAGATACGCAGTATTTT.

This clonotype has ten or more counts. The chain is built from TRBV20-1 and TRBJ1-5, with 9 bases that match TRBD1. The CDR3 consists of 14 residues. V shed 3 bases, J shed 7 bases, and the junction held 7 bases outside the gene matches. Germline CDR1 DFQATT, CDR2 SNEGSKA (reference sequence). CDR3 loop: CSARGQGRRQPQHF. The CDR3 region has the DNA TGCAGTGCTAGGGGACAGGGACGGAGACAGCCCCAGCATTTT.

The chain uses TRBV20-1 and TRBJ1-4; D unclear. The germline gives CDR1 DFQATT, CDR2 SNEGSKA (reference sequence). Trimming pared 1 base from V and 7 bases from J, leaving 22 bases between. The CDR3 runs 17 residues. The CDR3 loop reads CSARVDRGAGGIEKLFF. CDR3 bases: TGCAGTGCTAGAGTGGATCGGGGAGCAGGCGGGATTGAAAAACTGTTTTTT.

In its sample, this clonotype was seen many times. The V gene is TRBV20-1, the J gene TRBJ2-1; D possibly corresponds to TRBD2 (6 bases). CDR1 and CDR2 (germline): DFQATT, SNEGSKA (reference sequence). CDR3 length equals 14 residues. The CDR3 coding sequence is TGCAGCTGCGGGAAAAGGGTGAAGGACAATGAGCAGTTCTTC. Translating gives CSCGKRVKDNEQFF.

This clonotype showed up just a few times. The DNA of the CDR3 is TGTGCCAGCAGGCAAACCGGGACGGGGAACTACGAGCAGTACTTC. Translation gives CASRQTGTGNYEQYF. The chain employs TRBV6-5 and TRBJ2-7; D tentatively reads TRBD1 or TRBD2 (5 bases each). With 6 bases removed from V and 3 bases from J, the gap between germline ends came to 18 bases. This CDR3 spans 15 amino acids. Germline CDR1 and CDR2: MNHEY and SVGAGI.

This clonotype was counted many times. The chain recombines TRBV10-3 with TRBJ2-2, with 11 positions matching TRBD1. V lost 7 bases to trimming and J lost 4 bases; unmatched junction nucleotides: 11. Germline lookup yields CDR1 ENHRY and CDR2 SYGVKD. This CDR3 spans 17 amino acids. The CDR3 coding sequence is TGTGCCATCAACGACGAGGACAGGGGGCGGATCACCGGGGAGCTGTTTTTT. This gives the protein CAINDEDRGRITGELFF.

There are many counts of this clonotype. The genes are TRBV24-1 and TRBJ1-2; possibly TRBD1 for D (6 bases). The V gene lost 5 bases and the J gene lost 0 bases, with 6 bases spanning the gap. The CDR3 is made up of 13 amino acids. Per germline, CDR1 KGHDR and CDR2 SFDVKD. The CDR3 nucleotides read TGTGCCACCAGTGGGGACACTAACTATGGCTACACCTTC. This codes for CATSGDTNYGYTF.

The table lists this clonotype with many counts. This rearrangement joins TRBV12-3 or TRBV12-4 to TRBJ1-4; 9 nucleotides agree with TRBD1. J gave up 8 bases and V 8 bases, and 6 bases lay outside the gene matches. This CDR3 spans 13 amino acids. CDR3 sequence: CASGDRGKEKLFF. The CDR3 coding sequence is TGTGCCAGCGGAGACAGGGGGAAGGAAAAACTGTTTTTT.

This clonotype has just a few counts. Here the CDR3 DNA reads TGTGCCAGCAGCGCCGGGACAGCGCGGCAAGAGACCCAGTACTTC. It encodes CASSAGTARQETQYF. The rearrangement links TRBV11-1 to TRBJ2-5; 7 positions match TRBD1. Germline lookup yields CDR1 SGHAT and CDR2 FQDESV (reference sequence). The CDR3 has 15 residues. V shed 5 bases and J 2 bases; nucleotides not matched to a gene: 8.

The gene calls are TRBV18 and TRBJ2-1; unclear D gene. Germline CDR1 reads KGHSH; CDR2 reads LQKENI. There are 12 residues in the CDR3. V lost 2 bases, J lost 8 bases, and 7 bases lay in between. The CDR3 bases are TGTGCCAGCTCACCAACTGGGGATGAGCAGTTCTTC. It specifies CASSPTGDEQFF.

This clonotype was observed many times. The chain couples TRBV6-5 to TRBJ2-7; D uncertain. From germline, CDR1 is MNHEY and CDR2 SVGAGI. This CDR3 contains 13 residues. The V end was cut by 5 bases, the J end by 6 bases, with 14 bases between. The DNA for the CDR3 is TGTGCCAGCAGTCCTTGGGTTTCAGGCGAGCAGTACTTC. Protein product: CASSPWVSGEQYF.

This clonotype was recorded a few times. One end of the junction fails to match germline, which may point to a read error. The CDR3 reads CASSLGGPPYEQYF. Written as DNA, the CDR3 is TGCGCCAGCAGCTTGGGGGGACCTCCCTATGAGCAGTACTTC. This chain connects TRBV5-1 to TRBJ2-7; either TRBD1 or TRBD2 may supply D (5 bases each). The germline V gene encodes CDR1 SGHRS and CDR2 YFSETQ. The CDR3 length is 14 residues.

This clonotype was picked up many times. The chain links TRBV5-1 to TRBJ2-3; 11 bases are a match to TRBD1. This CDR3 is 15 amino acids long. J gave up 5 bases and V 4 bases, and 6 bases lay outside the gene matches. Germline loops: CDR1 SGHRS, CDR2 YFSETQ. CDR3 nucleotides: TGCGCCAGCAGCATAGGACAGGGGGCAGGAGATACGCAGTATTTT. It specifies CASSIGQGAGDTQYF. The variable domain in full, with the rest retrieved from reference TRBV5-1 and TRBJ2-3, is KAGVTQTPRYLIKTRGQQVTLSCSPISGHRSVSWYQQTPGQGLQFLFEYFSETQRNKGNFPGRFSGRQFSNSRSEMNVSTLELGDSALYLCASSIGQGAGDTQYFGPGTRLTVL.

A few counts support this clonotype. The CDR3 DNA sequence: TGTGCTAGTGGTTTGGTCACAGTGAATGAGCAGTTCTTC. Its translation: CASGLVTVNEQFF. The J gene is TRBJ2-1, the V gene TRBV12-5; D unclear. This CDR3 is 13 amino acids long. The germline CDR1 and CDR2 sequences are LGHNT and FRNRAP. Trimming cost V 0 bases and J 7 bases, with 7 bases left between them. Full variable domain (remainder filled in from reference TRBV12-5 and TRBJ2-1): DARVTQTPRHKVTEMGQEVTMRCQPILGHNTVFWYRQTMMQGLELLAYFRNRAPLDDSGMPKDRFSAEMPDATLATLKIQPSEPRDSAVYFCASGLVTVNEQFFGPGTRLTVL.

The sample holds many counts of this clonotype. The genes are TRBV5-1 and TRBJ2-7, with D perhaps TRBD1 (5 bases). The CDR3 is 14 amino acids. Trimming left V 0 bases short and J 0 bases short, with 7 bases between. CDR1 SGHRS and CDR2 YFSETQ come from the germline V gene. DNA of the CDR3: TGCGCCAGCAGCTTGGAGACAGCCTCCTACGAGCAGTACTTC. It translates to CASSLETASYEQYF.

This clonotype showed up many times. V gene TRBV9 combines with J gene TRBJ1-5, with 8 bases aligning to TRBD1. With V trimmed by 1 base and J by 2 bases, 8 bases remained unmatched. Per the germline V gene, CDR1 is SGDLS and CDR2 is YYNGEE. The CDR3 is 17 residues long. The CDR3, as DNA: TGTGCCAGCAGCGTATCTGTCGGGACAGGCTGCAATCAGCCCCAGCATTTT. Amino acids: CASSVSVGTGCNQPQHF.

This clonotype has a single count. The chain has TRBV11-1 and TRBJ2-2; D remains unclear. Per germline, CDR1 SGHAT and CDR2 FQDESV (reference sequence). Trimming took 5 bases from V and 6 from J, leaving 10 bases between them. The CDR3 is 13 residues long. CDR3 DNA: TGTGCCAGCAGCGATAGCCGGGCCGGGGAGCTGTTTTTT. Translating gives CASSDSRAGELFF.

This clonotype has ten or more counts. The rearrangement links TRBV29-1 to TRBJ2-5; a possible D gene is TRBD2 (7 bases). Deletions cut 5 bases from V and 9 bases from J, with 25 bases between. The length of the CDR3 is 15 residues. CDR1 is SQVTM, CDR2 ANQGSEA, per germline. The chain's CDR3 is CSVPGGGGGEGAQYF. The CDR3 nucleotides read TGCAGCGTTCCCGGTGGGGGGGGCGGAGAAGGGGCCCAGTACTTC. The full variable domain, its missing parts supplied by reference TRBV29-1 and TRBJ2-5, is SAVISQKPSRDICQRGTSLTIQCQVDSQVTMMFWYRQQPGQSLTLIATANQGSEATYESGFVIDKFPISRPNLTFSTLTVSNMSPEDSSIYLCSVPGGGGGEGAQYFGPGTRLLVL.

This clonotype was picked up many times. V and J are TRBV7-8 and TRBJ2-4; a possible D gene is TRBD2 (5 bases). V was trimmed by 1 base and J by 4 bases, leaving 11 bases between them. CDR3 length: 15 residues. From germline, CDR1 is SGHVS and CDR2 FQNEAQ. CDR3 DNA sequence: TGTGCCAGCAGCTTAGGAGGGCTGGGTAAAAACATTCAGTACTTC. Translated, it gives CASSLGGLGKNIQYF.